This T cell receptor beta chain was sequenced in a study of cytomegalovirus exposure and HLA in healthy donors. The wider study: Inside one of the first data releases sat roughly 80 million unique TCRs taken from HLA-typed donors.

The CDR3 is made up of 12 amino acids. Germline CDR1 reads SEHNR; CDR2 reads FQNEAQ (reference sequence). V was clipped by 4 bases and J by 0 bases, with 3 bases between them. Primers: 60 Vbeta forward and 13 Jbeta reverse. Generated by immunoSEQ multiplex PCR, the TCRdb table keeps only in-frame clones and is missing some. The table includes some 110,000 clones, approximately 82% detected once. Sequencing was carried out using PBMCs. This sequence was found in a man in his thirties or forties in good health and CMV-seropositive. The chain combines TRBV7-9 with TRBJ2-5; D is unclear. The CDR3 protein is CASSSYQETQYF. In DNA form, the CDR3 reads TGTGCCAGCAGCTCGTACCAAGAGACCCAGTACTTC.